This entry is about one T cell receptor (beta chain). This sample stems from a study of blood T cell repertoires in COVID-19. Sequencing used immunoSEQ multiplex PCR; TCRdb keeps in-frame clones, though not all of them. This table holds 300,000 to 450,000 clones, about 87% found once. The sequenced sample was peripheral blood. The source of this sequence is a woman aged 55-70 years with COVID-19, enrolled during active disease.

CDR3 in DNA: TGTGCCAGCAGCTTGAACAGGGGCGCGAACACCGGGGAGCTGTTTTTT. It yields the protein CASSLNRGANTGELFF. The chain links TRBV5-8 to TRBJ2-2; 7 positions match TRBD1. The CDR3 sequence is 16 residues long. Germline assignment: CDR1 SGHTS and CDR2 YDEGEE. The J segment lost 0 bases and the V segment lost 1 base, leaving 3 bases of the junction unmatched.